The 30 T cell receptor beta chains reported below all come from one sample, sequenced in a study of blood T cell repertoires in COVID-19. The table came from immunoSEQ multiplex PCR; TCRdb's copy has only in-frame clones and leaves some out. This sample has more than 300,000 clones, with 89% found just once. Sequencing was done on a sample of peripheral blood. These receptors all come from a man younger than 30 who had recovered from COVID-19.

This clone was picked up one time. The chain employs TRBV10-3 and TRBJ1-2; 7 nucleotides match TRBD1. Germline assignment: CDR1 ENHRY and CDR2 SYGVKD. The CDR3 is 15 residues long. V was pared by 2 bases and J by 0 bases, with 3 bases of the junction left unmatched. The CDR3 sequence: CAISEVGGANYGYTF. Written as DNA, the CDR3 is TGTGCCATCAGTGAGGTAGGGGGCGCTAACTATGGCTACACCTTC.

CDR3 coding DNA: TGTGCCAGCGCGCGGGACAGCTCCTCCTACGAGCAGTACTTC. As protein: CASARDSSSYEQYF. The rearrangement links TRBV7-2 to TRBJ2-7, with D possibly matching TRBD1 (7 bases). V lost 8 bases and J lost 0, with 14 bases in between. The CDR3 totals 14 residues. Germline V CDR1 and CDR2: SGHTA, FQGNSA. The variable domain in full, completed from reference TRBV7-2 and TRBJ2-7, reads GAGVSQSPSNKVTEKGKDVELRCDPISGHTALYWYRQSLGQGLEFLIYFQGNSAPDKSGLPSDRFSAERTGGSVSTLTIQRTQQEDSAVYLCASARDSSSYEQYFGPGTRLTVT.

The chain joins TRBV5-1 to TRBJ2-7; 9 nucleotides agree with TRBD2. Germline V CDR1 and CDR2: SGHRS, YFSETQ. V was clipped by 4 bases and J by 6 bases; unmatched bases: 8. CDR3 length: 14 amino acids. CDR3: CASSPTLSGSEQYF. As DNA, the CDR3 is TGCGCCAGCAGCCCAACCCTTAGCGGGAGCGAGCAGTACTTC.

The rearrangement uses TRBV9 and TRBJ2-7, with D tentatively TRBD2 (5 bases). The CDR3 totals 16 residues. CDR1 is SGDLS, CDR2 YYNGEE, per germline. V dropped 0 bases and J dropped 3 bases, with 16 bases sitting between them. CDR3 nucleotides: TGTGCCAGCAGCGTAGGGCCGGGGTCGGATATCTACGAGCAGTACTTC. This gives the protein CASSVGPGSDIYEQYF.

The V call is TRBV6-1, the J call TRBJ1-4; D perhaps matches TRBD1 (6 bases). Looked up from germline, CDR1 is MNHNS and CDR2 is SASEGT. Trimming took off 0 bases at V and 8 bases at J, with 10 bases between the two ends. The CDR3 covers 14 residues. The CDR3 region is CASSEALQGEKLFF. DNA for the CDR3: TGTGCCAGCAGTGAAGCCCTTCAGGGGGAAAAACTGTTTTTT.

This chain links TRBV27 with TRBJ1-2; TRBD1 matches 7 bases. V lost 0 bases to trimming and J lost 0 bases; unmatched junction nucleotides: 4. Germline values: CDR1 MNHEY, CDR2 SMNVEV (reference sequence). The CDR3 spans 16 residues. The CDR3, as DNA: TGTGCCAGCAGTTTATCGAACAGGGGAGCTAACTATGGCTACACCTTC. Translation gives CASSLSNRGANYGYTF.

There are a few counts of this clone. The CDR3 protein is CASRTLAGGYEQYF. Here the CDR3 DNA reads TGTGCCAGCCGTACCCTAGCGGGAGGCTACGAGCAGTACTTC. J is TRBJ2-7 and V is TRBV6-5, with 11 bases aligning to TRBD2. The CDR3 sequence is 14 residues long. CDR1 is MNHEY and CDR2 is SVGAGI in the germline V gene. The trim removed 8 bases at V and 3 bases at J, leaving 6 bases unmatched.

This sequence joins TRBV12-5 and TRBJ1-4, with D unresolved. V was trimmed by 4 bases and J by 8 bases, leaving 8 bases between them. The germline V gene has CDR1 LGHNT and CDR2 FRNRAP. The CDR3 is made up of 12 amino acids. This CDR3 is CASGSVSEKLFF. CDR3 sequence (DNA): TGTGCTAGTGGTTCCGTTTCGGAAAAACTGTTTTTT.

This chain connects TRBV7-9 to TRBJ2-7, with 9 bases lining up with TRBD1. Germline V gene sequence: CDR1 SEHNR, CDR2 FQNEAQ (reference sequence). Trimming at V came to 4 bases and at J to 3 bases, leaving 7 bases not matched to a gene. This CDR3 has 15 amino acids. The CDR3, as DNA: TGTGCCAGCAGCTCGCGGGACAGGGCTGACTACGAGCAGTACTTC. It yields the protein CASSSRDRADYEQYF.

This chain connects TRBV7-8 to TRBJ2-1, with D perhaps matching TRBD1 (5 bases). Germline V gene data show CDR1 as SGHVS and CDR2 as FQNEAQ. The CDR3 consists of 14 residues. The ends were cut back, 7 bases at V and 0 bases at J, with 10 bases in the middle. CDR3 sequence: CASIAGFSYNEQFF. In DNA, the CDR3 is TGTGCCAGCATCGCAGGGTTCTCCTACAATGAGCAGTTCTTC.

This rearrangement joins TRBV5-1 to TRBJ1-1; no reliable D call. Germline values: CDR1 SGHRS, CDR2 YFSETQ. The ends were cut back, 4 bases at V and 0 bases at J, with 7 bases in the middle. The CDR3 length is 13 residues. The chain's CDR3 is CASSREMNTEAFF. DNA of the CDR3: TGCGCCAGCAGCCGGGAGATGAACACTGAAGCTTTCTTT.

Only one count was recorded for this clone. The CDR3: CASSSLGQGSTGELFF. The CDR3 coding sequence is TGTGCCAGCAGCTCCCTGGGACAGGGGTCCACCGGGGAGCTGTTTTTT. This rearrangement joins TRBV5-4 to TRBJ2-2, with TRBD1 matching over 10 bases. CDR1 and CDR2 (germline): SGHNT, YYREEE (reference sequence). V dropped 3 bases and J dropped 4; count of bases not matched to a gene: 6. CDR3 length: 16 residues. Full variable domain (rest looked up from reference TRBV5-4 and TRBJ2-2): ETGVTQSPTHLIKTRGQQVTLRCSSQSGHNTVSWYQQALGQGPQFIFQYYREEENGRGNFPPRFSGLQFPNYSSELNVNALELDDSALYLCASSSLGQGSTGELFFGEGSRLTVL.

The sample holds one count of this clone. The rearrangement joins TRBV10-3 to TRBJ2-1, with D perhaps TRBD1 (5 bases). Trimming stripped 2 bases from V and 6 bases from J, with 8 bases between. Germline CDR1 is ENHRY and CDR2 is SYGVKD. The CDR3 is 13 amino acids. The CDR3 bases are TGTGCCATCAGTGAGCGAGACAGCAATGAGCAGTTCTTC. It yields the protein CAISERDSNEQFF.

The chain couples TRBV19 to TRBJ1-2; the D is unclear. The CDR3 has 12 residues. Germline lookup yields CDR1 LNHDA and CDR2 SQIVND (reference sequence). V lost 7 bases and J 5 bases, leaving 11 bases between the germline ends. DNA of the CDR3: TGTGCCAGTACCCCGGGTGGGTATGGCTACACCTTC. Its translation is CASTPGGYGYTF. Together with reference TRBV19 and TRBJ1-2, the CDR3 gives the full variable domain: DGGITQSPKYLFRKEGQNVTLSCEQNLNHDAMYWYRQDPGQGLRLIYYSQIVNDFQKGDIAEGYSVSREKKESFPLTVTSAQKNPTAFYLCASTPGGYGYTFGSGTRLTVV.

The chain carries TRBV2 and TRBJ2-1; 8 nucleotides agree with TRBD1. V shed 7 bases, J shed 3 bases, and the junction held 8 bases outside the gene matches. CDR3 length: 15 amino acids. CDR1 is SNHLY and CDR2 is FYNNEI in the germline V gene. CDR3 loop: CASKIAGGFYNEQFF. The CDR3 region has the DNA TGTGCCAGCAAAATCGCAGGGGGCTTCTACAATGAGCAGTTCTTC.

The rearrangement joins TRBV2 to TRBJ2-1, with 10 bases aligning to TRBD1. The CDR3 totals 16 residues. The trim removed 2 bases at V and 8 bases at J, leaving 9 bases unmatched. CDR1 is SNHLY and CDR2 is FYNNEI in the germline V gene. CDR3 bases: TGTGCCAGCAGTGAAAGACAGGGGGCTTGGTACGATGAGCAGTTCTTC. It codes for CASSERQGAWYDEQFF. The whole variable domain, filled in from reference TRBV2 and TRBJ2-1, reads EPEVTQTPSHQVTQMGQEVILRCVPISNHLYFYWYRQILGQKVEFLVSFYNNEISEKSEIFDDQFSVERPDGSNFTLKIRSTKLEDSAMYFCASSERQGAWYDEQFFGPGTRLTVL.

The chain links TRBV4-1 to TRBJ2-1; 8 bases line up with TRBD2. The junction had 10 bases not matched to a gene; V was cut back by 3 bases and J by 6 bases. The CDR3 consists of 16 residues. Germline V gene data show CDR1 as MGHRA and CDR2 as YSYEKL. The CDR3 is CASSQAGGAGVNEQFF. CDR3 nucleotide sequence: TGCGCCAGCAGCCAGGCCGGGGGAGCGGGGGTCAATGAGCAGTTCTTC.

Concerning this clone itself: Other DNA sequences in this sample translate to the same CDR3. The V call is TRBV19, the J call TRBJ2-5; TRBD2 aligns across 12 bases. Germline assignment: CDR1 LNHDA and CDR2 SQIVND (reference sequence). This CDR3 is built from 15 residues. The V and J ends lost 5 bases and 1 base, in that order; junction bases with no gene match: 2. Written as DNA, the CDR3 is TGTGCCAGTAGTGGGACTAGCGGGTTCCAAGAGACCCAGTACTTC. As protein: CASSGTSGFQETQYF.

This chain's CDR3 is CASSIVPGGSGNTIYF. CDR3 nucleotide sequence: TGTGCCAGTAGTATAGTTCCCGGCGGCTCTGGAAACACCATATATTTT. V gene TRBV19 combines with J gene TRBJ1-3; D not certain. Trimming took 1 base from V and 0 from J, leaving 10 bases between them. Germline CDR1 and CDR2: LNHDA and SQIVND (reference sequence). This CDR3 has 16 amino acids.

This clone was detected once. The chain combines TRBV15 with TRBJ1-3; D remains ambiguous. Germline V gives CDR1 LNHNV, CDR2 YYDKDF (reference sequence). The CDR3 spans 17 residues. V dropped 0 bases and J dropped 0 bases, with 12 bases sitting between them. CDR3 region: CATSRDLTGSSGNTIYF. CDR3 in DNA: TGTGCCACCAGCAGAGATTTAACGGGGAGCTCTGGAAACACCATATATTTT.

The chain links TRBV9 to TRBJ2-1; 9 nucleotides match TRBD2. After removal of 2 bases from V and 3 bases from J, the junction contained 6 bases not matched to a gene. Germline V gene data show CDR1 as SGDLS and CDR2 as YYNGEE. The CDR3 runs 16 residues. The CDR3 DNA reads as TGTGCCAGCAGCGTTAGCGGGGGTAAAGTCTACAATGAGCAGTTCTTC. It encodes CASSVSGGKVYNEQFF.

V is TRBV11-2 and J is TRBJ1-1; tentative D call: TRBD1 (5 bases). V lost 2 bases to trimming and J lost 1 base, with 11 bases between them. Germline V gene sequence: CDR1 SGHAT, CDR2 FQNNGV. CDR3 length: 15 amino acids. In DNA form, the CDR3 reads TGTGCCAGCAGCTTAATCCCAGGGAAGAACACTGAAGCTTTCTTT. Amino acids: CASSLIPGKNTEAFF.

A single count supports this clone. The chain couples TRBV5-5 to TRBJ2-7; D remains ambiguous. Germline loops: CDR1 SGHKS, CDR2 YYEKEE (reference sequence). The CDR3 totals 14 residues. With 0 bases removed from V and 7 bases from J, the gap between germline ends came to 14 bases. DNA for the CDR3: TGTGCCAGCAGCTTGGCCGTCGATATTAGTGAGCAGTACTTC. Its protein product is CASSLAVDISEQYF.

The chain joins TRBV7-2 to TRBJ2-7; 9 nucleotides match TRBD2. After removal of 0 bases from V and 13 bases from J, the junction contained 7 bases not matched to a gene. The CDR3 runs to 13 residues. Germline values: CDR1 SGHTA, CDR2 FQGNSA. The CDR3 loop is CASSLARTSDTYF. CDR3 in DNA: TGTGCCAGCAGCTTAGCACGGACTAGCGACACCTACTTC.

The rearrangement links TRBV10-2 to TRBJ1-1, with D unclear. V lost 2 bases, J lost 0 bases, and 13 bases lay in between. The CDR3 consists of 16 residues. Germline V gene sequence: CDR1 WSHSY, CDR2 SAAADI. In DNA form, the CDR3 reads TGCGCCAGCAGTGAGCGTCAGTTAATTATGAACACTGAAGCTTTCTTT. This sequence encodes CASSERQLIMNTEAFF.

V is TRBV4-2 and J is TRBJ1-1, with TRBD1 matching 11 bases. Trimming took 4 bases from V and 3 from J; bases not matched to a gene: 4. Looked up from germline, CDR1 is LGHNA and CDR2 is YNFKEQ. This CDR3 is 15 amino acids long. CDR3 in amino acids: CASSPGTGGDTEAFF. CDR3 coding DNA: TGTGCCAGCAGCCCCGGGACAGGGGGTGACACTGAAGCTTTCTTT.

The chain carries TRBV6-1 and TRBJ1-2; the D gene is possibly TRBD1 (6 bases). This CDR3 is built from 14 residues. Trimming removed 1 base at V and 12 bases at J, with 18 bases between. Germline CDR1 reads MNHNS; CDR2 reads SASEGT. The CDR3 coding sequence is TGTGCCAGCAGTGAAGTATATGGGACACCGCCCGACACCTTC. This translates into CASSEVYGTPPDTF.

This clone was seen once. The chain joins TRBV4-1 to TRBJ1-2; 10 nucleotides match TRBD1. The CDR3 has 18 residues. Germline CDR1 MGHRA, CDR2 YSYEKL. With 6 bases clipped from V and 1 base from J, the junction kept 14 bases outside the gene matches. The CDR3 DNA sequence: TGCGCCAGCAGACAGACCCGGGACAGGGGCCTCCGTAACTATGGCTACACCTTC. It specifies CASRQTRDRGLRNYGYTF.

In DNA, the CDR3 is TGCGCCAGCACCTCCTCCCGTAATTCACCCCTCCACTTT. As protein: CASTSSRNSPLHF. The chain employs TRBV4-1 and TRBJ1-6; D ambiguous. CDR1 is MGHRA and CDR2 is YSYEKL in the germline V gene. V gave up 7 bases and J gave up 6 bases, with 10 bases separating them. The CDR3 extends over 13 amino acids.

The J gene is TRBJ1-1, the V gene TRBV7-9; D gene ambiguous. The CDR3 contains 12 residues. From germline, CDR1 is SEHNR and CDR2 FQNEAQ (reference sequence). Trimming pared 1 base from V and 7 bases from J, leaving 7 bases between. The CDR3 sequence: CASSLESGEAFF. For the CDR3, the DNA is TGTGCCAGCAGCTTAGAATCAGGTGAAGCTTTCTTT.